This T cell receptor (beta chain) was retrieved from a study of T cells in Graves' hyperthyroidism and ophthalmopathy. Germline V gene sequence: CDR1 MDHEN, CDR2 SYDVKM. The ends were cut back, 2 bases at V and 1 base at J, with 6 bases in the middle. The CDR3 has 15 amino acids. In its sample, this clonotype was seen a few times. Using RNA transcripts as the source, TCR beta CDR3 regions were amplified. HTBI primers were used for first-round RT-PCR of the TCR CDR3. Via MiXCR, TCRdb re-called the multiplex PCR reads, giving one row per CDR3 protein. The table has approximately 600,000 distinct CDR3 sequences, approximately 14% seen once.

This chain connects TRBV28 to TRBJ1-6; D unclear. The TCR comes from a woman between 35 and 50 years old with Graves' ophthalmopathy. Sequenced material: blood. The DNA of the CDR3 is TGTGCCAGCAGTTTAGCGGGGTCCTATAATTCACCCCTCCACTTT. It translates to CASSLAGSYNSPLHF.